These T cell receptor beta chains were read from a single sample in a study of response to subunit inactivated influenza vaccine. TCRdb itself ran the RT-PCR reads through MiXCR, one entry per CDR3 protein. The profile shows 500,000 to 600,000 distinct CDR3 sequences, roughly 10% of them singletons. The data also belong to a second study, concerning T cells expressing NK-cell markers.

This sample comprised PBMCs from blood, obtained on the day of vaccination. The source is a man aged 50-60 years who received an inactivated influenza vaccine. Each CDR3 is given with its conserved first and last residue. A D gene is named only where the DNA matches it firmly. Rows may omit the clone size; those that give it use once, few, many or a size class.

J gene: TRBJ2-5
D gene: .
V gene: TRBV25-1
clone size: .
CDR3 DNA: TGTGCCAGCAGCCGTTACAGGGACGAAGAGACCCAGTACTTC
CDR3 protein: CASSRYRDEETQYF

J gene: TRBJ2-5
D gene: .
V gene: TRBV27
clone size: .
CDR3 DNA: TGTGCCAGCAGCGTTATGGGAGAGCAAGAGACCCAGTACTTC
CDR3 protein: CASSVMGEQETQYF

J gene: TRBJ2-5
D gene: .
V gene: TRBV20-1
clone size: .
CDR3 DNA: TGCAGTGCCACGGGAACGGCCCAGGAGACCCAGTACTTC
CDR3 protein: CSATGTAQETQYF

J gene: TRBJ2-1
D gene: .
V gene: TRBV12-3/TRBV12-4
clone size: many
CDR3 DNA: TGTGCCAGCACCCTCTACAATGAGCAGTTCTTC
CDR3 protein: CASTLYNEQFF

J gene: TRBJ2-1
D gene: .
V gene: TRBV27
clone size: .
CDR3 DNA: TGTGCCAGCAGTTTATCGCCAGGCGACAATGAGCAGTTCTTC
CDR3 protein: CASSLSPGDNEQFF

J gene: TRBJ2-2
D gene: .
V gene: TRBV6-5
clone size: .
CDR3 DNA: TGTGCCAGCAGTTACTCGATACGGAACACCGGGGAGCTGTTTTTT
CDR3 protein: CASSYSIRNTGELFF

J gene: TRBJ2-7
D gene: .
V gene: TRBV7-9
clone size: .
CDR3 DNA: TGTGCCAGCAGCTTAGGGGCCAAGTACGAGAAGTACTTC
CDR3 protein: CASSLGAKYEKYF

J gene: TRBJ2-1
D gene: TRBD2
V gene: TRBV10-3
clone size: .
CDR3 DNA: TGTGCCATCAGTGATTCTAGCGGGCCGGGACCGTATGAGCAGTTCTTC
CDR3 protein: CAISDSSGPGPYEQFF

J gene: TRBJ2-2
D gene: TRBD2
V gene: TRBV4-3
clone size: .
CDR3 DNA: TGCGCCAGCAGCCAAGAGACTAGCCGGGGCGGGGAGCTGTTTTTT
CDR3 protein: CASSQETSRGGELFF

J gene: TRBJ2-3
D gene: .
V gene: TRBV28
clone size: many
CDR3 DNA: TGTGCCAGCAGTTTCGACTCTCCACTCACAGATACGCAGTATTTT
CDR3 protein: CASSFDSPLTDTQYF

J gene: TRBJ2-5
D gene: .
V gene: TRBV3-1
clone size: .
CDR3 DNA: TGTGCCAGCAGCCATTTTCAACGAGGTGTACAAGAGACCCAGTACTTC
CDR3 protein: CASSHFQRGVQETQYF

J gene: TRBJ2-7
D gene: .
V gene: TRBV7-9
clone size: .
CDR3 DNA: TGTGCCAGCAGCTTAGTCGGAGGGTTCGACGAGCAGTACTTC
CDR3 protein: CASSLVGGFDEQYF

J gene: TRBJ2-7
D gene: .
V gene: TRBV12-3/TRBV12-4
clone size: .
CDR3 DNA: TGTGCCAGCAAACCCGACGTGGCCTACGAGCAGTACTTC
CDR3 protein: CASKPDVAYEQYF

J gene: TRBJ2-2
D gene: .
V gene: TRBV25-1
clone size: .
CDR3 DNA: TGTGCCAGCAGTGAGCGGCCGAACACCGGGGAGCTGTTTTTT
CDR3 protein: CASSERPNTGELFF

J gene: TRBJ2-2
D gene: .
V gene: TRBV2
clone size: once
CDR3 DNA: TGTGCCAGCAGGGGGGGGGCCAGGGGGTTTCCCGGGGAGCTGTTTTTT
CDR3 protein: CASRGGARGFPGELFF

J gene: TRBJ2-3
D gene: TRBD2
V gene: TRBV20-1
clone size: .
CDR3 DNA: TGCAGTGCTAGAGTCCCCCCGGGGACTAGCGGGAGGGTGGGAGATACGCAGTATTTT
CDR3 protein: CSARVPPGTSGRVGDTQYF

J gene: TRBJ1-2
D gene: .
V gene: TRBV5-6
clone size: .
CDR3 DNA: TGTGCCAGCAGCTCTTCCGGGGGCTATGGCTACACCTTC
CDR3 protein: CASSSSGGYGYTF

J gene: TRBJ2-5
D gene: .
V gene: TRBV6-1
clone size: .
CDR3 DNA: TGTGCCAGCAGAGGGGGATTCCAAGAGACCCAGTACTTC
CDR3 protein: CASRGGFQETQYF

J gene: TRBJ2-3
D gene: .
V gene: TRBV7-2
clone size: few
CDR3 DNA: TGTGCCAGCAGCTTGGGGGTTAAAGATACGCAGTATTTT
CDR3 protein: CASSLGVKDTQYF

J gene: TRBJ2-7
D gene: TRBD1
V gene: TRBV28
clone size: many
CDR3 DNA: TGTGCCAGCACTAAGGGGGACAGGGGGCTCAACTACGAGCAGTACTTC
CDR3 protein: CASTKGDRGLNYEQYF

J gene: TRBJ2-1
D gene: TRBD1
V gene: TRBV28
clone size: .
CDR3 DNA: TGTGCCAGCAGCCTACGGACAGGGGCCTCCTACAATGAGCAGTTCTTC
CDR3 protein: CASSLRTGASYNEQFF

J gene: TRBJ2-1
D gene: .
V gene: TRBV14
clone size: .
CDR3 DNA: TGTGCCAGCAGCCAAGATTTGGGGCGGGTTGGTGAGCAGTTCTTC
CDR3 protein: CASSQDLGRVGEQFF

J gene: TRBJ2-7
D gene: .
V gene: TRBV10-3
clone size: .
CDR3 DNA: TGTGCCATCAGTGGTCAGGACAAGAGCTCCTACGAGCAGTACTTC
CDR3 protein: CAISGQDKSSYEQYF

J gene: TRBJ2-7
D gene: .
V gene: TRBV6-2/TRBV6-3
clone size: few
CDR3 DNA: TGTGCCACCAAAAGACAGGCCGCTTCCTACGAGCAGTACTTC
CDR3 protein: CATKRQAASYEQYF

J gene: TRBJ2-1
D gene: .
V gene: TRBV9
clone size: .
CDR3 DNA: TGTGCCAGCAGCCCACAAATCAATGAGCAGTTCTTC
CDR3 protein: CASSPQINEQFF

J gene: TRBJ2-7
D gene: .
V gene: TRBV10-3
clone size: .
CDR3 DNA: TGTGCCATCAGTGAGTCATGGCTAGCGAGCTACGAGCAGTACTTC
CDR3 protein: CAISESWLASYEQYF

J gene: TRBJ2-7
D gene: TRBD1
V gene: TRBV29-1
clone size: few
CDR3 DNA: TGCAGCGTTGAAGGCGAGGGACAGCTCTACGAGCAGTACTTC
CDR3 protein: CSVEGEGQLYEQYF

J gene: TRBJ2-3
D gene: TRBD1
V gene: TRBV20-1
clone size: .
CDR3 DNA: TGCAGTGCTAGAGGATTAATCGGACAGGCCAACACAGATACGCAGTATTTT
CDR3 protein: CSARGLIGQANTDTQYF